This T cell receptor beta chain comes out of a study of cytotoxic CD8 clonotypes in ibrutinib-treated CLL. About the research overall: Specimens for response were gathered following a median 12 months of therapy, spanning 6 to 36.

General study results and limits: Baseline-level clonality went beyond age-matched healthy donors and moved in step with circulating CD8+ T-cell counts. Clonality rose at ibrutinib response, held steady in sustained remission, and fell toward baseline at progression.

Germline loops: CDR1 SQVTM, CDR2 ANQGSEA. The V and J ends lost 4 bases and 1 base respectively, with 9 bases between them. The CDR3 is 13 residues long. Here immunoSEQ multiplex PCR was the method, and the copy in TCRdb shows in-frame clones only, minus some. The sample has about 140,000 clones, 80% seen once. Genomic DNA in a quantity of around 2 micrograms was derived from cryopreserved PBMCs for TCR beta libraries. Comment on this clone: Its antigen is not known.

The sequence was collected from a human donor with chronic lymphocytic leukemia. The sample here was PBMCs, taken after 36 months of ibrutinib treatment. The chain carries TRBV29-1 and TRBJ2-3; D might be TRBD2 (5 bases). The CDR3 loop reads CSVGGAGTDTQYF. The CDR3 region has the DNA TGCAGCGTTGGGGGAGCCGGCACAGATACGCAGTATTTT.